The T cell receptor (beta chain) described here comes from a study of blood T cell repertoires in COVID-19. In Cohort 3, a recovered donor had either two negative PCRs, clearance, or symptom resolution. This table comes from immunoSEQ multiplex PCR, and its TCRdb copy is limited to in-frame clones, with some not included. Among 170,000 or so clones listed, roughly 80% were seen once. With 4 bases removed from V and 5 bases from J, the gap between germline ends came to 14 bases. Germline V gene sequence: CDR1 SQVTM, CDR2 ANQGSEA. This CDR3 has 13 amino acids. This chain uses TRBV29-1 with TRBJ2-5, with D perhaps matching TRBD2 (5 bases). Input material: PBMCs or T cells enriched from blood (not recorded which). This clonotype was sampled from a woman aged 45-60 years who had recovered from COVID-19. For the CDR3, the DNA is TGCAGCGTTGTTGGGGATGGGGAGGAGACCCAGTACTTC. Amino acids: CSVVGDGEETQYF.